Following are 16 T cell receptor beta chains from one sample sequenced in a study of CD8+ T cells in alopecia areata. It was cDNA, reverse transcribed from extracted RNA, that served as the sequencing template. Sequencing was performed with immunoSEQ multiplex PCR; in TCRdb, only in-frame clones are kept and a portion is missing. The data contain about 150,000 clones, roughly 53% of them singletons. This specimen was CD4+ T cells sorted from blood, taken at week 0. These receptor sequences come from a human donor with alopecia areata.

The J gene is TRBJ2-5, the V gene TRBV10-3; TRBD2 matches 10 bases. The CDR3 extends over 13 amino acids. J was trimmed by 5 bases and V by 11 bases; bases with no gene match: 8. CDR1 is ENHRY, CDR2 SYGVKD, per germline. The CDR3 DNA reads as TGTGCCCTTAGCGGGGGGCCAGGGGAGACCCAGTACTTC. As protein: CALSGGPGETQYF.

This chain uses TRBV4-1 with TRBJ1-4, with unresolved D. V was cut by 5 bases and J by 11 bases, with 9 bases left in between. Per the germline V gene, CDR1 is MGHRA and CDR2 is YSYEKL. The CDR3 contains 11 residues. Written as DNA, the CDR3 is TGCGCCAGCAGCTCAAGAGGGAAACTGTTTTTT. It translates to CASSSRGKLFF.

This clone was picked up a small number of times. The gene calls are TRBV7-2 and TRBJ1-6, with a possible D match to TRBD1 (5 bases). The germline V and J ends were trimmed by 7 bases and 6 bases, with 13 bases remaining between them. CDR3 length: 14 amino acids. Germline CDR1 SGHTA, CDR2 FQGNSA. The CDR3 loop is CASNEGRVNSPLHF. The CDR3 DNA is TGTGCCAGCAACGAGGGGCGGGTTAATTCACCCCTCCACTTT.

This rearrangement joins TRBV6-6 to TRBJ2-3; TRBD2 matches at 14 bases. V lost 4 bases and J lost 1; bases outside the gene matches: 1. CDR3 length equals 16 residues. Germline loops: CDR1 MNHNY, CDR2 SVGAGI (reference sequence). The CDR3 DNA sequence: TGTGCCAGCAGTTTGGGACTAGCGGGGGGCACAGATACGCAGTATTTT. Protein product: CASSLGLAGGTDTQYF.

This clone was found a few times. CDR3 bases: TGCGCCGGGGACGGGTGGCAGGCCATGTACCAAGAGACCCAGTACTTC. As protein: CAGDGWQAMYQETQYF. V is TRBV10-1 and J is TRBJ2-5; D is tentatively TRBD1 or TRBD2 (5 bases each). Trimming took 11 bases from V and 0 from J, leaving 22 bases between them. This CDR3 spans 16 amino acids. CDR1 WNHNN and CDR2 SYGVQD come from the germline V gene (reference sequence).

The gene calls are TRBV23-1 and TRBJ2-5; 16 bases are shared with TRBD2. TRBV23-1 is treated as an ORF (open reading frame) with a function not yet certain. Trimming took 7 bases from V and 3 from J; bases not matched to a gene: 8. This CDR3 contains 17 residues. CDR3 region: CASTSGLAGGLEETQYF. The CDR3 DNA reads TGCGCCAGCACCTCGGGACTAGCGGGGGGGCTGGAAGAGACCCAGTACTTC.

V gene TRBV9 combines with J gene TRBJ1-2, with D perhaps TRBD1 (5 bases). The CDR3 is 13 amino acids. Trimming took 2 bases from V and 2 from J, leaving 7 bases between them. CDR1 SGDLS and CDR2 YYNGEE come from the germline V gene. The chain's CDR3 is CASSVGENYGYTF. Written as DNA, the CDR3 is TGTGCCAGCAGCGTGGGGGAGAACTATGGCTACACCTTC.

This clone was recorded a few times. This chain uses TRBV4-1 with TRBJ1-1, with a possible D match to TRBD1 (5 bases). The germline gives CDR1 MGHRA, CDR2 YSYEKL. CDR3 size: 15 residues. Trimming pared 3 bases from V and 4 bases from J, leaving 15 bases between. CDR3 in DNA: TGCGCCAGCAGCCAGGCCAGGCAAGGGGCCACTGAAGCTTTCTTT. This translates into CASSQARQGATEAFF.

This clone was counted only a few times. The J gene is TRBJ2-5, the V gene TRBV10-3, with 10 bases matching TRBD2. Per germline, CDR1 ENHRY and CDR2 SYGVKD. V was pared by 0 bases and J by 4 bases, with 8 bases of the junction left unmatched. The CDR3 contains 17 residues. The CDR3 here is CAISESTGIAGGETQYF. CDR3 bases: TGTGCCATCAGTGAGTCGACGGGAATAGCGGGGGGAGAGACCCAGTACTTC.

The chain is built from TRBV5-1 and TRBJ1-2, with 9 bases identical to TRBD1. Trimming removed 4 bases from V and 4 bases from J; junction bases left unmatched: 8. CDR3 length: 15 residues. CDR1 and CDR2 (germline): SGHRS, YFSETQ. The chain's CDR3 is CASSPQGAGTYGYTF. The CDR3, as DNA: TGCGCCAGCAGCCCACAGGGGGCCGGTACCTATGGCTACACCTTC. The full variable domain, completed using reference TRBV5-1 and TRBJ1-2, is KAGVTQTPRYLIKTRGQQVTLSCSPISGHRSVSWYQQTPGQGLQFLFEYFSETQRNKGNFPGRFSGRQFSNSRSEMNVSTLELGDSALYLCASSPQGAGTYGYTFGSGTRLTVV.

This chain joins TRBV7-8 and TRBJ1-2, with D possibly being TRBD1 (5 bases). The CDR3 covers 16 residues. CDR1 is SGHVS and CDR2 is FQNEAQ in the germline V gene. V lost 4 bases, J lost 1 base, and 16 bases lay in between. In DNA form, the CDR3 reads TGTGCCAGCAGCTCAGGAGTCAGTAGGGGTAACTATGGCTACACCTTC. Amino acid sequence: CASSSGVSRGNYGYTF.

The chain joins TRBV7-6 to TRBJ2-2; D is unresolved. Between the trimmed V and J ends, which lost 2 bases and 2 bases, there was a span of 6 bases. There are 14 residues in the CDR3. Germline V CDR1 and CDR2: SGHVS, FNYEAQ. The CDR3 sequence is CASSLLRNTGELFF. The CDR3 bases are TGTGCCAGCAGCTTACTCAGAAACACCGGGGAGCTGTTTTTT.

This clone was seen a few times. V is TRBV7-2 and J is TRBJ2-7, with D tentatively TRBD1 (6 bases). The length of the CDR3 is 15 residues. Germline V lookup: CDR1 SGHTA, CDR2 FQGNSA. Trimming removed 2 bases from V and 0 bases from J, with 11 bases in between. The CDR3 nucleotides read TGTGCCAGCAGCTTAACAGGGAAAAGCTCCTACGAGCAGTACTTC. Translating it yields CASSLTGKSSYEQYF. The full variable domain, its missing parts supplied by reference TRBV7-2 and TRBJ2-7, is GAGVSQSPSNKVTEKGKDVELRCDPISGHTALYWYRQSLGQGLEFLIYFQGNSAPDKSGLPSDRFSAERTGGSVSTLTIQRTQQEDSAVYLCASSLTGKSSYEQYFGPGTRLTVT.

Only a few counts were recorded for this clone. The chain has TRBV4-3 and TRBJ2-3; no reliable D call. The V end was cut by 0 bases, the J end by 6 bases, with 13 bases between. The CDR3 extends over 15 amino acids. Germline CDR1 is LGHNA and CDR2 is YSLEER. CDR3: CASSQERRPSDTQYF. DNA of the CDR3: TGCGCCAGCAGCCAAGAACGCCGTCCGTCGGATACGCAGTATTTT.

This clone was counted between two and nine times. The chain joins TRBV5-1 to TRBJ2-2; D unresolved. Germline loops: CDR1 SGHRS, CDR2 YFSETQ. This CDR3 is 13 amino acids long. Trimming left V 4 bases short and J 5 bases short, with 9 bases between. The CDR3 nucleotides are TGCGCCAGCAGCAATGGGGAAACCGGGGAGCTGTTTTTT. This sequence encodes CASSNGETGELFF.

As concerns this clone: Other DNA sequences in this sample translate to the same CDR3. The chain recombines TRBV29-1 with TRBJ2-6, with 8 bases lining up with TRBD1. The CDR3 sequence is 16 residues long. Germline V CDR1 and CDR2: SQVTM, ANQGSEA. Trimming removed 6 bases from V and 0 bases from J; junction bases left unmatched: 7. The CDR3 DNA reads TGCAGCGTACAAGGACAGGGAGCCTCTGGGGCCAACGTCCTGACTTTC. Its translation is CSVQGQGASGANVLTF.